Included here is one T cell receptor (beta chain) sequence, with context. Its antigen is undetermined. The source of the sample is a study of cytomegalovirus exposure and HLA in healthy donors. Study conclusions and caveats: Accounts indicate the classifier identified cytomegalovirus status with strong specificity and sensitivity. The study found most TCR sequences rare, yet found some public TCRs in many donors.

This CDR3 is 15 amino acids long. CDR1 and CDR2 from the germline V gene are LGHNA and YSLEER. V gave up 0 bases and J gave up 3 bases, with 8 bases separating them. Assay: immunoSEQ multiplex PCR; the TCRdb copy retains only in-frame clones and omits some. The table has more than 200,000 clones, 90% seen once; the top ten hold roughly 3%. This rearrangement joins TRBV4-3 to TRBJ1-4, with no clear D. The source is a woman aged 25 to 39 in good health and CMV-seronegative. The material sequenced was PBMCs. CDR3 coding DNA: TGCGCCAGCAGCCAAGAGGGGTTGGCTAATGAAAAACTGTTTTTT. Its protein product is CASSQEGLANEKLFF.